These 27 T cell receptor beta chains came from one sample sequenced in a study of T cell changes during pregnancy in multiple sclerosis. Method: immunoSEQ multiplex PCR; TCRdb's copy keeps in-frame clones and lacks some. The data show tens of thousands of clones, about 92% seen once. The specimen comprised peripheral blood, sampled in the third trimester of pregnancy. These receptors were obtained from a female donor with multiple sclerosis, enrolled in a pregnancy study.

The chain links TRBV28 to TRBJ1-1; TRBD1 might be the D (6 bases). The V end lost 3 bases, the J end lost 6 bases, and 17 bases lay between the germline ends. The germline V gene encodes CDR1 MDHEN and CDR2 SYDVKM. This CDR3 contains 15 residues. CDR3 nucleotide sequence: TGTGCCAGCAGTTTTATCACAGGCCCAGGGGCTGAAGCTTTCTTT. It encodes CASSFITGPGAEAFF.

The rearrangement uses TRBV29-1 and TRBJ2-5; TRBD1 agrees at 7 bases. The CDR3 is made up of 15 amino acids. Germline lookup yields CDR1 SQVTM and CDR2 ANQGSEA. V lost 3 bases to trimming and J lost 0 bases; unmatched junction nucleotides: 7. CDR3 bases: TGCAGCGTTGACACGGGACAGTCTTACCAAGAGACCCAGTACTTC. Its translation: CSVDTGQSYQETQYF.

The chain links TRBV18 to TRBJ2-1, with D tentatively TRBD1 (6 bases). V gave up 3 bases and J gave up 10 bases, with 16 bases separating them. The CDR3 is 14 amino acids. Germline V gene lookup returns CDR1 KGHSH and CDR2 LQKENI. The CDR3 protein is CASSPDLTGSEQFF. CDR3 DNA sequence: TGTGCCAGCTCACCGGATCTCACAGGGTCGGAGCAGTTCTTC.

Of note for this clone: This may be a read error: a much more frequent sequence differs by one nucleotide. The V gene is TRBV6-4, the J gene TRBJ2-3, with D perhaps matching TRBD1 (6 bases). V was pared by 4 bases and J by 1 base, with 6 bases between. CDR3 length: 13 residues. The germline V gene encodes CDR1 MRHNA and CDR2 SNTAGT. The CDR3 sequence: CASSGTGTDTQYF. Written as DNA, the CDR3 is TGTGCCAGCAGTGGGACAGGCACAGATACGCAGTATTTT.

V and J are TRBV30 and TRBJ1-2, with 8 positions matching TRBD1. CDR1 is GTSNPN and CDR2 is SVGIG in the germline V gene (reference sequence). The CDR3 sequence is 14 residues long. V shed 3 bases, J shed 6 bases, and the junction held 9 bases outside the gene matches. CDR3 coding DNA: TGTGCCTGGAGGGTGACAGGGGAAGTAAATGGCTACACCTTC. It encodes CAWRVTGEVNGYTF. Complete variable domain (other parts from reference TRBV30 and TRBJ1-2): SQTIHQWPATLVQPVGSPLSLECTVEGTSNPNLYWYRQAAGRGLQLLFYSVGIGQISSEVPQNLSASRPQDRQFILSSKKLLLSDSGFYLCAWRVTGEVNGYTFGSGTRLTVV.

The rearrangement joins TRBV27 to TRBJ2-2; TRBD1 is a possible D gene (5 bases). The CDR3 covers 14 residues. Trimming took off 2 bases at V and 3 bases at J, with 7 bases between the two ends. In germline, CDR1 is MNHEY, CDR2 SMNVEV (reference sequence). The CDR3: CASSLRGDTGELFF. The CDR3 bases are TGTGCCAGCAGTTTAAGGGGTGACACCGGGGAGCTGTTTTTT.

V is TRBV5-4 and J is TRBJ2-7, with D perhaps TRBD1 (6 bases). Germline V lookup: CDR1 SGHNT, CDR2 YYREEE (reference sequence). This CDR3 spans 15 amino acids. V lost 0 bases and J lost 1, with 11 bases in between. CDR3 residues: CASSLARQGSYEQYF. The CDR3, as DNA: TGTGCCAGCAGCTTGGCTCGGCAGGGGTCCTACGAGCAGTACTTC.

This chain connects TRBV2 to TRBJ2-7; 9 bases are a match to TRBD1. Unmatched junction bases numbered 7, after V lost 9 bases and J lost 7 bases. The CDR3 extends over 12 amino acids. Germline V gives CDR1 SNHLY, CDR2 FYNNEI. CDR3 amino acids: CASKQGAKEQYF. In DNA form, the CDR3 reads TGTGCCAGTAAACAGGGGGCTAAGGAGCAGTACTTC. Combining the CDR3 with reference TRBV2 and TRBJ2-7 gives the whole variable domain EPEVTQTPSHQVTQMGQEVILRCVPISNHLYFYWYRQILGQKVEFLVSFYNNEISEKSEIFDDQFSVERPDGSNFTLKIRSTKLEDSAMYFCASKQGAKEQYFGPGTRLTVT.

V gene TRBV7-9 combines with J gene TRBJ1-1; unclear D gene. This CDR3 has 12 residues. Trimming removed 3 bases at V and 13 bases at J, with 15 bases between. Germline CDR1 is SEHNR and CDR2 is FQNEAQ (reference sequence). CDR3 sequence: CASSLAREESFF. CDR3 nucleotides: TGTGCCAGCAGCTTGGCCCGGGAGGAGAGTTTCTTT.

The CDR3 spells CSVSQREAIYNEQFF. The DNA for the CDR3 is TGCAGCGTCTCGCAGCGGGAGGCAATTTACAATGAGCAGTTCTTC. This sequence joins TRBV29-1 and TRBJ2-1; 9 bases map to TRBD2. J was trimmed by 4 bases and V by 6 bases; bases with no gene match: 10. Germline CDR1 SQVTM, CDR2 ANQGSEA. The CDR3 has 15 amino acids.

This clone has only one observation. This sequence joins TRBV6-4 and TRBJ2-3; the D gene is possibly TRBD2 (6 bases). The CDR3 contains 16 residues. Germline loops: CDR1 MRHNA, CDR2 SNTAGT. Trimming cost V 3 bases and J 1 base, with 14 bases left between them. CDR3 residues: CASSDYAREGTDTQYF. CDR3 bases: TGTGCCAGCAGTGATTATGCCAGGGAGGGCACAGATACGCAGTATTTT.

The chain links TRBV28 to TRBJ1-2, with TRBD1 matching over 8 bases. CDR3 size: 19 residues. The V segment lost 2 bases and the J segment 3 bases; nucleotides outside the gene matches: 17. Germline CDR1 reads MDHEN; CDR2 reads SYDVKM. The CDR3 protein is CASSLHTPRSDREDYGYTF. CDR3 DNA: TGTGCCAGCAGTTTACACACCCCCCGCTCGGACAGGGAAGACTATGGCTACACCTTC.

The J gene is TRBJ2-3, the V gene TRBV19; 10 nucleotides align to TRBD2. The CDR3 is 16 residues long. Trimming cost V 4 bases and J 0 bases; bases outside gene matches: 4. Germline-derived CDR1 and CDR2 are LNHDA and SQIVND (reference sequence). CDR3 in DNA: TGTGCCAGTAGTACCTTAGCGGGAGGTAGCACAGATACGCAGTATTTT. As protein: CASSTLAGGSTDTQYF.

The V gene is TRBV9, the J gene TRBJ2-2; 8 nucleotides line up with TRBD2. V lost 4 bases and J lost 8; bases outside the gene matches: 10. The CDR3 extends over 15 amino acids. The germline gives CDR1 SGDLS, CDR2 YYNGEE. CDR3 sequence (DNA): TGTGCCAGCAGCCGGGGGGGGGAGTCTTCTGGGGAGCTGTTTTTT. This codes for CASSRGGESSGELFF.

V is TRBV28 and J is TRBJ2-3; TRBD2 matches at 8 bases. The germline CDR1 and CDR2 sequences are MDHEN and SYDVKM. There are 14 residues in the CDR3. The V segment lost 8 bases and the J segment 1 base; nucleotides outside the gene matches: 5. CDR3 DNA: TGTGCCAGCGGCTCTAGCGGGCGCACAGATACGCAGTATTTT. Translated: CASGSSGRTDTQYF.

This chain links TRBV7-2 with TRBJ2-5; 7 bases agree with TRBD1. The CDR3 is made up of 15 amino acids. V shed 4 bases and J 5 bases; nucleotides not matched to a gene: 10. Looked up from germline, CDR1 is SGHTA and CDR2 is FQGNSA. CDR3 sequence (DNA): TGTGCCAGCAGCTCACAAACAGGGGACGGCGAGACCCAGTACTTC. Translation: CASSSQTGDGETQYF.

The V and J genes are TRBV30 and TRBJ2-3; D unresolved. The CDR3 totals 15 residues. Trimming removed 3 bases at V and 4 bases at J, with 17 bases between. Germline assignment: CDR1 GTSNPN and CDR2 SVGIG (reference sequence). The CDR3 sequence: CAWRPPRSNADTQYF. In nucleotides, the CDR3 is TGTGCCTGGAGGCCCCCCCGGAGTAACGCAGATACGCAGTATTTT. Together with reference TRBV30 and TRBJ2-3, the CDR3 gives the full variable domain: SQTIHQWPATLVQPVGSPLSLECTVEGTSNPNLYWYRQAAGRGLQLLFYSVGIGQISSEVPQNLSASRPQDRQFILSSKKLLLSDSGFYLCAWRPPRSNADTQYFGPGTRLTVL.

The CDR3 is CASSLVGASGSIRAETQYF. DNA for the CDR3: TGTGCCAGCAGCTTGGTGGGGGCTAGCGGGAGTATTCGGGCGGAGACCCAGTACTTC. V and J are TRBV5-5 and TRBJ2-5, with 10 nucleotides matching TRBD2. CDR3 length: 19 residues. Germline V CDR1 and CDR2: SGHKS, YYEKEE (reference sequence). V shed 0 bases and J 5 bases; nucleotides not matched to a gene: 16.

This rearrangement joins TRBV9 to TRBJ2-5; possible D gene TRBD2, 6 bases. This CDR3 region has 14 residues. Per germline, CDR1 SGDLS and CDR2 YYNGEE. With 2 bases removed from V and 5 bases from J, the gap between germline ends came to 13 bases. The DNA for the CDR3 is TGTGCCAGCAGCGTTAATAGCGGAGGGGAGACCCAGTACTTC. This sequence encodes CASSVNSGGETQYF.

This clone was observed a few times. The chain links TRBV6-6 to TRBJ2-5, with 11 bases that match TRBD2. Germline CDR1 is MNHNY and CDR2 is SVGAGI (reference sequence). V lost 0 bases to trimming and J lost 5 bases; unmatched junction nucleotides: 5. This CDR3 has 16 amino acids. CDR3: CASSYSLAGDLETQYF. For the CDR3, the DNA is TGTGCCAGCAGTTACTCACTAGCGGGAGATTTGGAGACCCAGTACTTC.

The chain uses TRBV5-3 and TRBJ2-3; no definite D call. TRBV5-3 is an open reading frame, and its role is uncertain. There are 14 residues in the CDR3. Trimming shortened V by 2 bases and J by 6 bases, and 13 bases separated the two germline ends. DNA of the CDR3: TGTGCCAGAAGCTTACCAGTCACCCTCGATACGCAGTATTTT. Protein: CARSLPVTLDTQYF.

This clone was recorded once. This chain joins TRBV28 and TRBJ2-1, with D possibly being TRBD1 (6 bases). The germline V gene encodes CDR1 MDHEN and CDR2 SYDVKM. This CDR3 has 12 residues. V was clipped by 8 bases and J by 9 bases, with 14 bases between them. The CDR3 region is CASGLTGREQFF. CDR3 coding DNA: TGTGCCAGCGGACTCACAGGGCGTGAGCAGTTCTTC.

The gene calls are TRBV4-2 and TRBJ2-1, with 12 bases lining up with TRBD2. Germline V gene sequence: CDR1 LGHNA, CDR2 YNFKEQ. V lost 4 bases, J lost 8 bases, and 9 bases stayed unmatched. The CDR3 has 16 amino acids. The CDR3 DNA reads as TGTGCCAGCAGCCCTCAACTAGCGGGAGGATACGATGAGCAGTTCTTC. This encodes CASSPQLAGGYDEQFF.

V gene TRBV7-3 combines with J gene TRBJ2-1, with 8 bases matching TRBD2. The CDR3 length is 16 residues. The V gene's germline CDR1 is SGHTA and CDR2 FQGTGA. Trimming at V came to 4 bases and at J to 0 bases, leaving 5 bases not matched to a gene. CDR3 sequence reads: CASSWSGGSSYNEQFF. DNA of the CDR3: TGTGCCAGCAGCTGGAGCGGGGGAAGCTCCTACAATGAGCAGTTCTTC.

The chain has TRBV10-3 and TRBJ2-7; 7 bases fit TRBD2. Looked up from germline, CDR1 is ENHRY and CDR2 is SYGVKD. V lost 7 bases to trimming and J lost 5 bases; unmatched junction nucleotides: 14. The length of the CDR3 is 15 residues. This CDR3 is CAITETGAGADEQYF. For the CDR3, the DNA is TGTGCCATCACCGAAACCGGGGCGGGAGCTGACGAGCAGTACTTC.

There are many counts of this clone. The rearrangement links TRBV7-2 to TRBJ2-1, with D maybe TRBD2 (6 bases). CDR1 is SGHTA, CDR2 FQGNSA, per germline. The CDR3 runs to 17 residues. V was shortened by 4 bases and J by 1 base, with 17 bases between the two germline ends. This CDR3 is CASSSHVAATSYNEQFF. The DNA for the CDR3 is TGTGCCAGCAGCTCCCACGTAGCGGCCACTTCCTACAATGAGCAGTTCTTC.

CDR3 loop: CAWRIFPSNEQFF. CDR3 coding DNA: TGTGCCTGGAGAATATTTCCTAGCAATGAGCAGTTCTTC. The chain joins TRBV30 to TRBJ2-1; D gene unclear. The germline CDR1 and CDR2 sequences are GTSNPN and SVGIG (reference sequence). The CDR3 contains 13 residues. Trimming cost V 3 bases and J 6 bases, with 12 bases left between them.